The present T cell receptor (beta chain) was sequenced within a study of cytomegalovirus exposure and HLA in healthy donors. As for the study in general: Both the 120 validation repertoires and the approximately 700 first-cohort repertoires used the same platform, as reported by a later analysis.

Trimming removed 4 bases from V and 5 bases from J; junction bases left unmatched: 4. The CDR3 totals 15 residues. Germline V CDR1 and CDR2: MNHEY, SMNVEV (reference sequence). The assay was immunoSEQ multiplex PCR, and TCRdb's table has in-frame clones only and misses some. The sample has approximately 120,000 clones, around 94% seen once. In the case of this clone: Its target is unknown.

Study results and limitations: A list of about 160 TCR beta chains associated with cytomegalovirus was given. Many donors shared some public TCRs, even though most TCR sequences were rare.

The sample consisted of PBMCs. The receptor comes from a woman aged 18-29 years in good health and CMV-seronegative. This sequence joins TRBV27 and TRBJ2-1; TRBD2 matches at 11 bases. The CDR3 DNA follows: TGTGCCAGCAGTTCCGGGACTAGCGGACACAATGAGCAGTTCTTC. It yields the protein CASSSGTSGHNEQFF.